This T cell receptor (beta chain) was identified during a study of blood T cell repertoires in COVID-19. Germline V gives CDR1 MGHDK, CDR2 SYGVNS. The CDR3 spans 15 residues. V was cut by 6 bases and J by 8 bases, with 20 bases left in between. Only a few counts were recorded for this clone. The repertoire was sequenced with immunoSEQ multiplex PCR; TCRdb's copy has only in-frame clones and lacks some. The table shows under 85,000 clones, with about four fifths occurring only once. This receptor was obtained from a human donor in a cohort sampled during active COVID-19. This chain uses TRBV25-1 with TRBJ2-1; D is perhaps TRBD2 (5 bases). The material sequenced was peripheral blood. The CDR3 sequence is CASRRVRADEDEQFF. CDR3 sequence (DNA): TGTGCCAGCAGGAGGGTGAGGGCGGATGAGGATGAGCAGTTCTTC.